Below, 5 T cell receptor beta chains from the same sample are listed, as sequenced in a study of T cell repertoires in aging, cancer and after chemotherapy. Peripheral blood genomic DNA, not sorted cells or RNA, was the template. Multiplex touch-down PCR with TRB-A/B primers amplified rearranged V-D-J TRB sequences. MiXCR, run by TCRdb on the multiplex PCR reads, gives a single entry per CDR3 protein. The sample lists about 5,700 distinct CDR3 sequences, 35% to 55% seen once, with about 7% in the top ten. Sequencing was done on a sample of blood. These receptors were obtained from a human donor with a blood cancer.

The chain couples TRBV20-1 to TRBJ2-6; D gene uncertain. V lost 3 bases and J lost 3, with 3 bases in between. The CDR3 totals 12 residues. CDR1 and CDR2 (germline): DFQATT, SNEGSKA (reference sequence). CDR3 in amino acids: CSASFGANVLTF. The DNA for the CDR3 is TGCAGTGCTAGTTTTGGGGCCAACGTCCTGACTTTC.

CDR3 coding DNA: TGTGCCAGCAGTAGCAACCCGGGCCACTATGGCTACACCTTC. Protein: CASSSNPGHYGYTF. J is TRBJ1-2 and V is TRBV27, with no clear D. This CDR3 has 14 amino acids. The germline CDR1 and CDR2 sequences are MNHEY and SMNVEV (reference sequence). Trimming removed 5 bases from V and 3 bases from J, with 13 bases in between.

This clonotype was counted only a few times. The chain couples TRBV27 to TRBJ2-4, with TRBD1 identical over 9 bases. J gave up 6 bases and V 6 bases, and 3 bases lay outside the gene matches. The germline V gene has CDR1 MNHEY and CDR2 SMNVEV (reference sequence). The CDR3 is made up of 13 amino acids. The CDR3 spells CASRGQGGNIQYF. The CDR3 DNA reads as TGTGCCAGCAGGGGACAGGGTGGAAACATTCAGTACTTC.

This chain uses TRBV28 with TRBJ2-1; 7 bases align to TRBD1. J was trimmed by 0 bases and V by 3 bases; bases with no gene match: 11. The germline CDR1 and CDR2 sequences are MDHEN and SYDVKM. This CDR3 has 18 residues. This CDR3 is CASSFPTTGSSSYNEQFF. For the CDR3, the DNA is TGTGCCAGCAGTTTCCCCACGACAGGGAGTAGCTCCTACAATGAGCAGTTCTTC.

Of note for this clonotype: The junction shows a germline mismatch at one end, possibly a read error. The chain carries TRBV6-1 and TRBJ1-3; the D gene is possibly TRBD1 (6 bases). The CDR3 totals 15 residues. CDR1 and CDR2 from the germline V gene are MNHNS and SASEGT. CDR3 nucleotides: TGTGCCATCAGTGACTCCACGACAGGAGGAAACACCATATATTTT. It specifies CAISDSTTGGNTIYF.